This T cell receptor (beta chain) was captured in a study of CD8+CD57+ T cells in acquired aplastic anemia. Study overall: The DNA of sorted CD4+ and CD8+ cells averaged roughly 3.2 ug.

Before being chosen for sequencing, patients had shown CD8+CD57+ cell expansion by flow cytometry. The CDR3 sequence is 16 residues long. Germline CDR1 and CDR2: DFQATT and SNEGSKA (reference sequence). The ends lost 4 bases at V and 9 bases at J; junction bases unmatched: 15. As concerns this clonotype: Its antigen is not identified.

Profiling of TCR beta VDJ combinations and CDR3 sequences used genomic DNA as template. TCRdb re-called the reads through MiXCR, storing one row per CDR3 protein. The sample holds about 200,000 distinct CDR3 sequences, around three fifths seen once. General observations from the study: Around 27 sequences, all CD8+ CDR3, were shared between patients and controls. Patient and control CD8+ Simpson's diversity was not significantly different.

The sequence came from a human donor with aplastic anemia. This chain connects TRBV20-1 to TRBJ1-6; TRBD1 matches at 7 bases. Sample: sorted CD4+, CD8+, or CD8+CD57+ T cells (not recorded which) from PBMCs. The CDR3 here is CSATRHVGQLSSPLHF. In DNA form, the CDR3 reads TGCAGTGCTACCCGCCACGTGGGACAGCTTTCTTCACCCCTCCACTTT.